Presented here are 8 T cell receptor beta chains from one specimen sequenced in a study of vaccination effects on CD4 cells after COVID-19. With the ViraFEST assay, the study expanded antigen-specific CD4+ T cells using viral peptide pools, then sequenced them. Culturing for roughly 9 days preceded CD4+ T cell isolation. Prior SARS-CoV-2 infection was absent in the vaccine recipients, as shown by negative nucleocapsid antibodies. What these receptors recognize is not known. The repertoire was sequenced with immunoSEQ multiplex PCR; TCRdb's copy has only in-frame clones and lacks some. The repertoire holds about 73,000 clones, with 78% as singletons. The sequencing used CD4+ T cells from PBMCs cultured with SARS-CoV-2 spike peptides, collected before COVID-19 vaccination. The receptors were sampled from a human donor who received a COVID-19 vaccine.

This clone occurred a few times. The chain links TRBV21-1 to TRBJ2-3; no check of the table's D call, TRBD2, against the DNA was made. TRBV21-1 is a documented pseudogene. The CDR3 totals 20 residues. The CDR3 nucleotides are TGTGCCAGCAGCAAAGGGGGACTAGCGGGGGGTAAACCTAGCACAGATACGCAGTATTTT. This codes for CASSKGGLAGGKPSTDTQYF.

The chain is built from TRBV6-1 and TRBJ2-7, with D possibly being TRBD1 or TRBD2 (5 bases each). Trimming removed 4 bases at V and 1 base at J, with 17 bases between. The CDR3 consists of 16 residues. The germline CDR1 and CDR2 sequences are MNHNS and SASEGT. CDR3 residues: CASSAGTAEISYEQYV. The CDR3 bases are TGTGCCAGCAGTGCAGGGACCGCTGAGATATCCTACGAGCAGTACGTC.

The gene calls are TRBV5-1 and TRBJ2-7, with D unclear. V was shortened by 4 bases and J by 1 base, with 9 bases between the two germline ends. Germline CDR1 and CDR2: SGHRS and YFSETQ. This CDR3 has 13 residues. The CDR3 here is CASSADGSYEQYV. The DNA for the CDR3 is TGCGCCAGCAGCGCGGACGGATCCTACGAGCAGTACGTC.

The rearrangement uses TRBV10-3 and TRBJ1-5, with unresolved D. In germline, CDR1 is ENHRY, CDR2 SYGVKD. CDR3 length: 12 residues. The V end was cut by 0 bases, the J end by 6 bases, with 3 bases between. The DNA for the CDR3 is TGTGCCATCAGTGAGTCGATTCAGCCCCAGCATTTT. Its protein is CAISESIQPQHF.

The rearrangement uses TRBV6-6 and TRBJ2-5, with D unresolved. The CDR3 is 12 amino acids. Germline V lookup: CDR1 MNHNY, CDR2 SVGAGI (reference sequence). V lost 5 bases and J 4 bases, leaving 8 bases between the germline ends. The chain's CDR3 is CASSASGETQYF. DNA of the CDR3: TGTGCCAGCAGTGCATCGGGAGAGACCCAGTACTTC.

J is TRBJ2-3 and V is TRBV5-1; D may be TRBD2 (7 bases). This CDR3 region has 17 residues. V was cut by 4 bases and J by 0 bases, with 18 bases left in between. The V gene's germline CDR1 is SGHRS and CDR2 YFSETQ. For the CDR3, the DNA is TGCGCCAGCAGCGGGAGTGACGGGGGGCCGAGCACAGATACGCAGTATTTT. Translation gives CASSGSDGGPSTDTQYF.

In its sample, this clone was seen a few times. The chain combines TRBV2 with TRBJ1-2, with 9 bases aligning to TRBD1. The CDR3 covers 14 residues. Per the germline V gene, CDR1 is SNHLY and CDR2 is FYNNEI. With 3 bases clipped from V and 4 bases from J, the junction kept 3 bases outside the gene matches. CDR3 DNA: TGTGCCAGCAGTGACACAGGGGGCACCTATGGCTACACCTTC. This gives the protein CASSDTGGTYGYTF.

This clone was detected only a few times. The CDR3 bases are TGTGCCAGTAGTATCTTTCTAGCGGCCGGGGAGCTGTTTTTT. Its translation is CASSIFLAAGELFF. The chain is built from TRBV19 and TRBJ2-2; 7 nucleotides align to TRBD2. V lost 3 bases and J lost 6; bases outside the gene matches: 4. Germline V gene lookup returns CDR1 LNHDA and CDR2 SQIVND (reference sequence). This CDR3 spans 14 amino acids.